This TCR beta chain was sequenced during a study of monozygotic twins with inflammatory bowel disease. For this clonotype: The antigen remains unidentified.

The CDR3 is 15 amino acids. CDR1 is SGHKS and CDR2 is YYEKEE in the germline V gene (reference sequence). Study conclusions and caveats: The analysis did not separate different T cell subtypes.

A 6-nucleotide sample barcode was carried by the UMIs, which template switching added. Reanalyzing the 5' RACE reads, TCRdb keeps one entry per CDR3 protein, without DNA. In total, the table holds a few hundred thousand distinct CDR3 sequences. Donors gave about 2.5 ml of blood apiece. Whole blood served as the source of total RNA, and no T cell sorting took place. This rearrangement joins TRBV5-5 to TRBJ2-2. This TCR came from a human donor with ulcerative colitis or Crohn's disease, or a healthy co-twin of an affected twin (not recorded which). Material for sequencing was blood. CDR3 sequence reads: CASSLRVQNTGELFF.